Here is one TCR beta chain with its context. The entry originates in a study of blood T cell repertoires in COVID-19. The ends were cut back, 10 bases at V and 3 bases at J, with 9 bases in the middle. The CDR3 totals 12 residues. Per the study methods: Amplifying reference gene primers gave estimates of nucleated cell counts. Generated by immunoSEQ multiplex PCR, the TCRdb table keeps only in-frame clones and is missing some. The D gene and trimming were derived from the DNA, and the V and J assignments and clone size from that table. The table lists fewer than 200,000 clones, under 90% of them singletons.

The sequence was obtained from a man in his sixties with acute or convalescent COVID-19. Sequences were obtained from peripheral blood. The rearrangement joins TRBV12-3 or TRBV12-4 to TRBJ2-2; no definite D call. In nucleotides, the CDR3 is TGTGCCATCCGGTATGACACCGGGGAGCTGTTTTTT. The encoded protein is CAIRYDTGELFF.